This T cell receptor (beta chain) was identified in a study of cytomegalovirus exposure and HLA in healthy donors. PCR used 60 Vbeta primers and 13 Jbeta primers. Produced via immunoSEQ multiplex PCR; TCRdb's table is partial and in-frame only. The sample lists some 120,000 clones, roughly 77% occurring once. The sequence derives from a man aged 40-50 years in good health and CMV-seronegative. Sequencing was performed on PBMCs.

CDR3 loop: CASSRQGRETEAFF. CDR3 DNA sequence: TGTGCCAGCAGTCGACAGGGACGAGAAACTGAAGCTTTCTTT. The V gene is TRBV6-6, the J gene TRBJ1-1; 7 bases are a match to TRBD1. V shed 5 bases, J shed 5 bases, and the junction held 8 bases outside the gene matches. The CDR3 consists of 14 residues. CDR1 is MNHNY, CDR2 SVGAGI, per germline (reference sequence).